The clone carrying this T cell receptor (beta chain) was recorded a few times. Its specificity is not known. The CDR3 runs 17 residues. The germline CDR1 and CDR2 sequences are LGHNA and YNFKEQ. V was pared by 0 bases and J by 7 bases, with 21 bases between. This sample was taken from a study of blood T cells in healthy people across ages. Study overall: Roughly one uniquely barcoded beta molecule per two T cells was captured. Whole-study results and caveats: Those diversity estimates obtained from one million T cells were thought to be underestimates.

Alongside a J-beta primer mix, a sample-barcoded 5' primer served in a second PCR lasting roughly 6 to 11 cycles. Each CDR3 protein is one row after TCRdb ran MiXCR on the 5' RACE reads. Of 660,000 or so distinct CDR3 sequences listed, roughly 50% are singletons. Source material: blood. This sequence joins TRBV4-2 and TRBJ2-5, with a tentative D call TRBD1 (6 bases). The receptor was derived from a man aged 55 to 70 in good health. The CDR3 DNA reads as TGTGCCAGCAGCCAAGAGGGCCCTCAACAGGGCCGGGCGACCCAGTACTTC. Translation gives CASSQEGPQQGRATQYF.